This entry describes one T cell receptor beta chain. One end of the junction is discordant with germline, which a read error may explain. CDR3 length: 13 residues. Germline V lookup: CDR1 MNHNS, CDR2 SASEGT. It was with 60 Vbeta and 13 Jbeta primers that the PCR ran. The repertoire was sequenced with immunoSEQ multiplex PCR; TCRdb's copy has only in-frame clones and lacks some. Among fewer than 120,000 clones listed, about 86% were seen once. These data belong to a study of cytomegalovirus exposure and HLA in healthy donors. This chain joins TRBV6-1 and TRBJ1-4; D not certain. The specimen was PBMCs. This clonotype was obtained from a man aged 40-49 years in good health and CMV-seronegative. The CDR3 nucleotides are TGTGCCAGCAGTGTTCGGGAGAGGTCTAGGTTGGTTTTT. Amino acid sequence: CASSVRERSRLVF.